The entry below describes one TCR beta chain. Its antigen is undetermined. The protocol was immunoSEQ multiplex PCR, while the TCRdb copy is restricted to in-frame clones and leaves out a portion. The data show tens of thousands of clones, around nine tenths seen once. Germline values: CDR1 ENHRY, CDR2 SYGVKD. The CDR3 loop spans 13 amino acids. With 7 bases clipped from V and 6 bases from J, the junction kept 7 bases outside the gene matches. The data stem from a study of OX40 agonist ivuxolimab in advanced cancers. Study details: Six ivuxolimab dose levels, 0.01 to 10 mg/kg, were given intravenously every 2 weeks. With a range of roughly 20 to 79, age averaged approximately 60 years, and around 83% were male. Whole-study results and caveats: Clones of CD4+ and CD8+ blood T cells grew by week 6 at doses of 0.1 to 3.0 mg/kg. Low normalized T-cell clonal expansion was additionally recorded for some nonresponders.

Specimen: CD4+ or CD8+ T cells sorted from blood, collected in a trial of the OX40 agonist ivuxolimab. This receptor was obtained from an adult with an advanced solid tumor such as melanoma, head and neck, liver or kidney cancer. V and J are TRBV10-3 and TRBJ2-3; 7 bases map to TRBD2. The CDR3 coding sequence is TGTGCCATCACCTCCAGCGGGGCCGATACGCAGTATTTT. Protein: CAITSSGADTQYF.